These 14 T cell receptor beta chains originate from one sample sequenced in a study of PD-1 blockade in mismatch repair-deficient tumors. TCRdb's copy holds only in-frame clones and misses some; the assay was immunoSEQ multiplex PCR. The repertoire has tens of thousands of clones, 81% of them found once; the top ten carry around 2.7%. The sequencing used peripheral blood, collected 12 weeks after starting pembrolizumab. The source of these receptors is an adult with mismatch repair-deficient cancer.

The genes are TRBV29-1 and TRBJ1-1, with D perhaps matching TRBD1 (5 bases). Trimming cost V 5 bases and J 5 bases, with 18 bases left between them. This CDR3 region has 14 residues. The germline V gene has CDR1 SQVTM and CDR2 ANQGSEA. CDR3 protein: CSVQGGGQATEAFF. As DNA, the CDR3 is TGCAGCGTTCAGGGTGGAGGGCAGGCGACTGAAGCTTTCTTT.

The chain recombines TRBV7-9 with TRBJ1-1; no clear D. The germline gives CDR1 SEHNR, CDR2 FQNEAQ (reference sequence). The germline V and J ends were trimmed by 3 bases and 4 bases, with 3 bases remaining between them. The CDR3 loop spans 11 amino acids. Here the CDR3 reads CASSLGTEAFF. The CDR3, as DNA: TGTGCCAGCAGCTTGGGCACTGAAGCTTTCTTT. Supplemented by reference TRBV7-9 and TRBJ1-1, the full variable domain reads DTGVSQNPRHKITKRGQNVTFRCDPISEHNRLYWYRQTLGQGPEFLTYFQNEAQLEKSRLLSDRFSAERPKGSFSTLEIQRTEQGDSAMYLCASSLGTEAFFGQGTRLTVV.

This clone was counted a few times. The chain links TRBV2 to TRBJ1-3; unclear D gene. CDR1 is SNHLY and CDR2 is FYNNEI in the germline V gene. V gave up 3 bases and J gave up 4 bases, with 10 bases separating them. CDR3 length equals 14 residues. The CDR3 bases are TGTGCCAGCAGTGAGCAAAGTCACGGAAACACCATATATTTT. Translation gives CASSEQSHGNTIYF. The variable domain in full, completed from reference TRBV2 and TRBJ1-3, reads EPEVTQTPSHQVTQMGQEVILRCVPISNHLYFYWYRQILGQKVEFLVSFYNNEISEKSEIFDDQFSVERPDGSNFTLKIRSTKLEDSAMYFCASSEQSHGNTIYFGEGSWLTVV.

The V and J genes are TRBV4-2 and TRBJ2-1; tentative D call: TRBD2 (6 bases). This CDR3 comprises 14 residues. Deletions cut 5 bases from V and 7 bases from J, with 15 bases between. Looked up from germline, CDR1 is LGHNA and CDR2 is YNFKEQ. CDR3 DNA: TGTGCCAGCAGCGAGTCCGGGAGAGGGAATGAGCAGTTCTTC. This gives the protein CASSESGRGNEQFF.

J is TRBJ1-2 and V is TRBV6-5; possibly TRBD1 for D (5 bases). The CDR3 totals 15 residues. Germline V gene lookup returns CDR1 MNHEY and CDR2 SVGAGI. Between the trimmed V and J ends, which lost 1 base and 6 bases, there was a span of 15 bases. CDR3 bases: TGTGCCAGCAGTTACTTCACCGGGACGGGAGATGGCTACACCTTC. As protein: CASSYFTGTGDGYTF.

The rearrangement links TRBV19 to TRBJ2-1, with D possibly being TRBD1 or TRBD2 (5 bases each). The CDR3 totals 17 residues. V lost 6 bases, J lost 2 bases, and 20 bases lay in between. Germline V lookup: CDR1 LNHDA, CDR2 SQIVND (reference sequence). The CDR3 DNA sequence: TGTGCCAGTAGAAAAACCTCCTACTGGGACCCCTACAATGAGCAGTTCTTC. This gives the protein CASRKTSYWDPYNEQFF. The full variable domain, completed using reference TRBV19 and TRBJ2-1, is DGGITQSPKYLFRKEGQNVTLSCEQNLNHDAMYWYRQDPGQGLRLIYYSQIVNDFQKGDIAEGYSVSREKKESFPLTVTSAQKNPTAFYLCASRKTSYWDPYNEQFFGPGTRLTVL.

This chain connects TRBV18 to TRBJ2-2; possibly TRBD2 for D (6 bases). The germline V gene encodes CDR1 KGHSH and CDR2 LQKENI. V was trimmed by 3 bases and J by 6 bases, leaving 23 bases between them. The CDR3 consists of 18 residues. The CDR3 region has the DNA TGTGCCAGCTCACCGTTCTCCCGCCAGGGAGGTTCGGCCGGGGAGCTGTTTTTT. Translated: CASSPFSRQGGSAGELFF.

The genes are TRBV7-2 and TRBJ2-5; 7 bases match TRBD1. CDR1 SGHTA and CDR2 FQGNSA come from the germline V gene. CDR3 length: 13 amino acids. The V segment lost 9 bases and the J segment 1 base; nucleotides outside the gene matches: 5. The CDR3 bases are TGTGCCAGTAACAGGGGCCGCCAAGAGACCCAGTACTTC. This sequence encodes CASNRGRQETQYF.

This clone has a handful of counts. The V gene is TRBV14, the J gene TRBJ2-7; possible D gene TRBD1, 6 bases. The ends were cut back, 10 bases at V and 6 bases at J, with 19 bases in the middle. Germline loops: CDR1 SGHDN, CDR2 FVKESK. The CDR3 totals 13 residues. The DNA of the CDR3 is TGTGCCACCACTAATAATCCACAGGGCGAGCAGTACTTC. Protein sequence: CATTNNPQGEQYF.

The chain employs TRBV7-9 and TRBJ2-7; 11 bases align to TRBD2. The CDR3 extends over 15 amino acids. The ends lost 3 bases at V and 5 bases at J; junction bases unmatched: 6. Germline CDR1 reads SEHNR; CDR2 reads FQNEAQ (reference sequence). The CDR3 DNA follows: TGTGCCAGCAGCTTTATTAGCGGGAGGGCCAACGAGCAGTACTTC. This gives the protein CASSFISGRANEQYF.

This clone was observed a few times. The genes are TRBV4-1 and TRBJ1-2, with a weak D call TRBD1 (5 bases). The CDR3 is 15 residues long. V was shortened by 4 bases and J by 2 bases, with 14 bases between the two germline ends. CDR1 is MGHRA and CDR2 is YSYEKL in the germline V gene. The CDR3 reads CASSRRGLENYGYTF. CDR3 DNA: TGCGCCAGCAGCCGGAGGGGTTTAGAGAACTATGGCTACACCTTC.

The V gene is TRBV11-2, the J gene TRBJ2-7; D perhaps matches TRBD1 (5 bases). The CDR3 has 14 residues. CDR1 and CDR2 from the germline V gene are SGHAT and FQNNGV. Deletions cut 4 bases from V and 1 base from J, with 11 bases between. This chain's CDR3 is CASSSWTNSYEQYF. In DNA form, the CDR3 reads TGTGCCAGCAGCTCGTGGACAAATTCCTACGAGCAGTACTTC.

This clone was observed a single time. This chain's CDR3 is CASSLDPGYEQYF. The CDR3 nucleotides read TGCGCCAGCAGCTTGGATCCGGGCTACGAGCAGTACTTC. This chain joins TRBV5-1 and TRBJ2-7; D call uncertain. Trimming left V 0 bases short and J 3 bases short, with 7 bases between. Per germline, CDR1 SGHRS and CDR2 YFSETQ. This CDR3 has 13 amino acids.

This clone came up a few times. V is TRBV10-1 and J is TRBJ2-1; 10 positions agree with TRBD2. Germline V gene lookup returns CDR1 WNHNN and CDR2 SYGVQD (reference sequence). CDR3 length: 15 residues. V shed 4 bases, J shed 7 bases, and the junction held 7 bases outside the gene matches. The CDR3 here is CASSGSGRGGNEQFF. The CDR3 DNA reads TGCGCCAGCAGTGGAAGCGGGAGGGGAGGGAATGAGCAGTTCTTC.